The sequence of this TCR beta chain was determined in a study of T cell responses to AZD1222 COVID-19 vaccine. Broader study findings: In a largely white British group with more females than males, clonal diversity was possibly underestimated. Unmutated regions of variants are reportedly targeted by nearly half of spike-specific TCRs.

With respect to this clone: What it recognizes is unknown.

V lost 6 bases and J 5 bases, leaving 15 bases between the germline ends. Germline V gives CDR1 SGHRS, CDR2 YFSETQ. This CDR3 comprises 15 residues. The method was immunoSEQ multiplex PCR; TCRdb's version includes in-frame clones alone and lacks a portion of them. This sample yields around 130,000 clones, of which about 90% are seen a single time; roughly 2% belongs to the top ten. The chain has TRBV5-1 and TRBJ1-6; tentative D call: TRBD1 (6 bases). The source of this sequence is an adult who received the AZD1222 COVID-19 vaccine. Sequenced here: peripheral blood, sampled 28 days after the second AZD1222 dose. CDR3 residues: CASTPAGVDNSPLHF. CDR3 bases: TGCGCCAGCACCCCCGCAGGGGTCGATAATTCACCCCTCCACTTT.